There are a few counts of the clone carrying this T cell receptor (beta chain). This entry is derived from a study of pediatric ulcerative colitis. Method: immunoSEQ multiplex PCR; TCRdb's copy keeps in-frame clones and lacks some. The sample holds 32,000 or so clones, approximately 78% seen once. CDR3 size: 15 residues. The V segment lost 4 bases and the J segment 1 base; nucleotides outside the gene matches: 6. The germline V gene has CDR1 LNHDA and CDR2 SQIVND (reference sequence). This rearrangement joins TRBV19 to TRBJ1-2, with TRBD1 matching over 7 bases. The clonotype was recovered from a boy under 18 with severe ulcerative colitis. The sample taken for sequencing was blood. The CDR3 sequence: CASSRLWDSNYGYTF. For the CDR3, the DNA is TGTGCCAGTAGTAGGCTGTGGGACAGTAACTATGGCTACACCTTC.